The source of this T cell receptor beta chain is a study of blood T cell repertoires in COVID-19 (dated by TCRdb to the early 2020s). About the study as a whole: Samples covering the acute and convalescent phases of COVID-19 were provided by collaborators in the United States, Italy and Spain. The sample metadata nearly always contained a de-identified subject ID, COVID-19 status, age in years and sex. The dataset comprised deeply sampled blood TCRbeta repertoires from subjects exposed to, actively infected with, or recovered from COVID-19. The repertoires were made available in a free public database intended to serve as a resource for research on the immune response to SARS-CoV-2. Samples came from the ongoing ImmuneRACE study (first 160 participants) plus 1,254 subjects from 6 global collaborators. Where HLA class I and class II types were available, the types were taken from metadata supplied by the sample provider, not from assay-based typing. The material from the prospective study consisted of cDNA or gDNA derived from T cells, B-cell-depleted T cells, or PBMCs.

TCRbeta CDR3 regions were amplified from genomic DNA by means of the immunoSEQ Assay, a bias-controlled multiplex PCR. The original methods were these. Nucleated cell counts per sample were estimated from amplification of reference gene primers within the assay. To quantify the absolute abundance of each unique TCRbeta CDR3 rearrangement, sequence reads were collapsed and filtered. For each sample, productive Simpson clonality was calculated as the square root of Simpson's diversity index over productive rearrangements. Drawn from immuneACCESS, this table holds only the in-frame rearrangements with V and J called that TCRdb kept. Clones are partly lost; checked studies trace under half to an unresolved V gene and leave the rest unexplained. D and trimming were read from the DNA, whereas the V and J calls and clone size are those reported in that table. Present in this sample are some 150,000 clones, around 89% of which were seen just once. More than 14% of the sample belongs to the ten largest clones.

Results and caveats for the whole study, not just this receptor: Clinical and demographic metadata were provided uncurated, with the amount varying by source and participant.

This clone was found once. The specificity of this receptor is unknown. No base quality values were provided; no much bigger clone lies one nucleotide off. Collaborating institutions collected whole blood in K2EDTA tubes following their own protocols. For TCRbeta analysis, collaborators shipped samples in one of three forms: frozen whole blood, isolated PBMCs, or DNA extracted from either of those sample types. Including cysteine and phenylalanine, the CDR3 has 15 amino acids. The entry retains the CDR3 DNA only, 45 bases that are in frame from base 1. The junction shows trimming of 0 bases on V and 7 bases on J, and the gene matches do not reach 7 bases of it. For CDR1 and CDR2, the germline V gene lists SGHAT and FQNNGV.

Rearrangement joined TRBV11-2 to TRBJ1-1, with 8 middle bases fitting TRBD1. The sequence derives from a woman aged 40 to 50 with acute or convalescent COVID-19. Sequencing input: peripheral blood. The CDR3 reads as follows: CASSLDLVRGLEAFF. The DNA sequence is given as TGTGCCAGCAGCTTAGATCTGGTCAGGGGGCTTGAAGCTTTCTTT.